Each of the 23 T cell receptor beta chains below was sequenced from the same sample in a study of control samples from healthy donors and cancer patients. TCRdb's table, derived via immunoSEQ multiplex PCR, lists solely in-frame clones and lacks some. The sample records about 55,000 clones, over 75% being singletons. The source material was blood. The origin of the receptors is a man aged 50 or older in good health.

The chain has TRBV27 and TRBJ2-7; 9 nucleotides agree with TRBD2. This CDR3 spans 12 amino acids. The J segment lost 6 bases and the V segment lost 8 bases, leaving 5 bases of the junction unmatched. Germline-derived CDR1 and CDR2 are MNHEY and SMNVEV (reference sequence). In DNA, the CDR3 is TGTGCCAGCTCTAGCGGGATGGGCGAGCAGTACTTC. Its protein product is CASSSGMGEQYF.

V gene TRBV20-1 combines with J gene TRBJ2-3; D remains unclear. Looked up from germline, CDR1 is DFQATT and CDR2 is SNEGSKA (reference sequence). The V end was cut by 6 bases, the J end by 4 bases, with 8 bases between. This CDR3 is 11 amino acids long. The CDR3 loop is CSAPGSDTQYF. The CDR3 DNA reads as TGCAGTGCCCCAGGCTCAGATACGCAGTATTTT.

The rearrangement links TRBV27 to TRBJ2-1; 9 nucleotides align to TRBD2. Germline-derived CDR1 and CDR2 are MNHEY and SMNVEV (reference sequence). The CDR3 is 17 residues long. With 1 base clipped from V and 8 bases from J, the junction kept 12 bases outside the gene matches. The CDR3 spells CASSLYPSGIGGDEQFF. CDR3 nucleotides: TGTGCCAGCAGTTTATATCCTAGCGGGATCGGGGGCGATGAGCAGTTCTTC.

CDR3 loop: CASSLLTLRTNTGELFF. In DNA, the CDR3 is TGTGCCAGCAGTTTATTAACTCTTCGCACGAACACCGGGGAGCTGTTTTTT. The chain links TRBV28 to TRBJ2-2; D ambiguous. V was clipped by 1 base and J by 0 bases, with 12 bases between them. CDR3 length: 17 residues. Per the germline V gene, CDR1 is MDHEN and CDR2 is SYDVKM.

The rearrangement uses TRBV27 and TRBJ2-1; TRBD2 aligns across 13 bases. J gave up 6 bases and V 7 bases, and 6 bases lay outside the gene matches. The CDR3 is 15 amino acids. CDR1 is MNHEY and CDR2 is SMNVEV in the germline V gene (reference sequence). DNA of the CDR3: TGTGCCAGCAAAGGAGGACTAGCGGGAGTCAATGAGCAGTTCTTC. It yields the protein CASKGGLAGVNEQFF.

This clone is a singleton in its sample. CDR3: CSSAAVAGGTDTQYF. The CDR3 nucleotides read TGCAGCTCCGCGGCGGTAGCGGGTGGCACAGATACGCAGTATTTT. V gene TRBV29-1 combines with J gene TRBJ2-3, with TRBD2 identical over 7 bases. Trimming removed 8 bases from V and 1 base from J; junction bases left unmatched: 12. The CDR3 contains 15 residues. The germline CDR1 and CDR2 sequences are SQVTM and ANQGSEA.

The chain uses TRBV28 and TRBJ1-2; TRBD1 might be the D (5 bases). This CDR3 is 13 amino acids long. The V and J ends lost 3 bases and 8 bases respectively, with 13 bases between them. Germline values: CDR1 MDHEN, CDR2 SYDVKM. The CDR3 DNA reads as TGTGCCAGCAGTTTTTCGAGGGGTCGCGGCTACACCTTC. The encoded protein is CASSFSRGRGYTF.

V gene TRBV21-1 combines with J gene TRBJ2-5. TRBV21-1 is a pseudogene locus. The CDR3 totals 16 residues. Here the CDR3 DNA reads TGTGCCAGCAGCCCCCTCCCCGGGACGGACCAAGAGACCCAGTACTTC. Its protein product is CASSPLPGTDQETQYF.

The chain joins TRBV2 to TRBJ1-1; possibly TRBD1 for D (5 bases). The CDR3 totals 17 residues. Per germline, CDR1 SNHLY and CDR2 FYNNEI. V was shortened by 11 bases and J by 7 bases, with 32 bases between the two germline ends. The CDR3 DNA reads TGTGCCTACAACAGTGTCGACACGACCTTTGACGGGGGTGAAGCTTTCTTT. Translation gives CAYNSVDTTFDGGEAFF. Supplemented by reference TRBV2 and TRBJ1-1, the full variable domain reads EPEVTQTPSHQVTQMGQEVILRCVPISNHLYFYWYRQILGQKVEFLVSFYNNEISEKSEIFDDQFSVERPDGSNFTLKIRSTKLEDSAMYFCAYNSVDTTFDGGEAFFGQGTRLTVV.

The V and J genes are TRBV28 and TRBJ2-7, with a possible D match to TRBD1 (6 bases). The germline V gene encodes CDR1 MDHEN and CDR2 SYDVKM. V was trimmed by 6 bases and J by 3 bases, leaving 15 bases between them. This CDR3 contains 14 residues. The CDR3 sequence is CASRNQGSLYEQYF. The CDR3 nucleotides read TGTGCCAGCAGGAACCAGGGGAGCCTCTACGAGCAGTACTTC.

This clone was observed once. The V gene is TRBV18, the J gene TRBJ1-2; 11 bases are shared with TRBD1. CDR1 and CDR2 (germline): KGHSH, LQKENI. The CDR3 totals 15 residues. The junction had 1 base not matched to a gene; V was cut back by 0 bases and J by 4 bases. The CDR3 is CASSPPGQGVYGYTF. CDR3 nucleotides: TGTGCCAGCTCACCACCGGGACAGGGGGTCTATGGCTACACCTTC.

The V gene is TRBV18, the J gene TRBJ2-1, with 7 positions matching TRBD1. Germline V gene sequence: CDR1 KGHSH, CDR2 LQKENI. CDR3 length equals 17 residues. V gave up 2 bases and J gave up 1 base; unmatched junction bases: 8. The CDR3 region has the DNA TGTGCCAGCTCACCATCCATGGACAGGTTATCCTACAATGAGCAGTTCTTC. The encoded protein is CASSPSMDRLSYNEQFF.

The chain links TRBV19 to TRBJ1-2; tentatively, D is TRBD1 (5 bases). The V end was cut by 7 bases, the J end by 5 bases, with 23 bases between. Germline assignment: CDR1 LNHDA and CDR2 SQIVND (reference sequence). The CDR3 totals 16 residues. The CDR3 loop reads CASTPGTGDHGYGYTF. The CDR3 DNA reads TGTGCCAGTACCCCAGGAACGGGGGACCATGGGTATGGCTACACCTTC.

As DNA, the CDR3 is TGCGCCAGCAGCTTGGTTCAGGGCCCTGAAGCTTTCTTT. It specifies CASSLVQGPEAFF. The rearrangement uses TRBV5-1 and TRBJ1-1; D is possibly TRBD1 (5 bases). This CDR3 comprises 13 residues. The V gene lost 0 bases and the J gene lost 6 bases, with 9 bases spanning the gap. Germline V gene lookup returns CDR1 SGHRS and CDR2 YFSETQ.

The V and J genes are TRBV5-1 and TRBJ1-1; D might be TRBD1 (5 bases). The ends were cut back, 4 bases at V and 1 base at J, with 14 bases in the middle. CDR1 SGHRS and CDR2 YFSETQ come from the germline V gene. There are 15 residues in the CDR3. CDR3 nucleotides: TGCGCCAGCAGCCAATTATCCGGGGGGAACACTGAAGCTTTCTTT. Protein: CASSQLSGGNTEAFF.

V and J are TRBV11-3 and TRBJ2-7, with D unclear. The CDR3 contains 13 residues. V was trimmed by 8 bases and J by 5 bases, leaving 16 bases between them. Per the germline V gene, CDR1 is SGHNT and CDR2 is YENEEA. The DNA of the CDR3 is TGTGCCAGCTCCGGATGGTCCGGCCACGAGCAGTACTTC. It specifies CASSGWSGHEQYF. Together with reference TRBV11-3 and TRBJ2-7, the CDR3 gives the full variable domain: EAGVVQSPRYKIIEKKQPVAFWCNPISGHNTLYWYLQNLGQGPELLIRYENEEAVDDSQLPKDRFSAERLKGVDSTLKIQPAELGDSAVYLCASSGWSGHEQYFGPGTRLTVT.

The chain is built from TRBV9 and TRBJ2-3, with D uncertain. V gave up 5 bases and J gave up 1 base, with 8 bases separating them. Germline assignment: CDR1 SGDLS and CDR2 YYNGEE. The CDR3 has 13 residues. CDR3 sequence: CASRRVGTDTQYF. The CDR3 nucleotides are TGTGCCAGCAGGCGTGTGGGCACAGATACGCAGTATTTT.

This chain joins TRBV3-1 (or the pseudogene TRBV3-2) and TRBJ2-1; D remains ambiguous. In germline, CDR1 is LGHDT, CDR2 YNNKEL (reference sequence). The CDR3 is 13 residues long. The germline V and J ends were trimmed by 0 bases and 2 bases, with 2 bases remaining between them. This CDR3 reads CASSQDAYNEQFF. CDR3 sequence (DNA): TGTGCCAGCAGCCAAGACGCCTACAATGAGCAGTTCTTC.

The chain links TRBV28 to TRBJ2-7, with a weak D call TRBD1 (5 bases). Between the trimmed V and J ends, which lost 2 bases and 5 bases, there was a span of 13 bases. The CDR3 totals 14 residues. Germline V gene data show CDR1 as MDHEN and CDR2 as SYDVKM. The CDR3 nucleotides read TGTGCCAGCAGTTTAGTGCAGGGTAACGACGAGCAGTACTTC. This encodes CASSLVQGNDEQYF.

The chain combines TRBV7-9 with TRBJ2-3; D ambiguous. Between the trimmed V and J ends, which lost 5 bases and 1 base, there was a span of 4 bases. This CDR3 is 12 amino acids long. Germline V gene sequence: CDR1 SEHNR, CDR2 FQNEAQ (reference sequence). CDR3 nucleotides: TGTGCCAGCAGCACCCGCACAGATACGCAGTATTTT. Translated, it gives CASSTRTDTQYF.

The rearrangement uses TRBV7-3 and TRBJ2-2; 12 bases are shared with TRBD2. The CDR3 spans 18 residues. CDR1 SGHTA and CDR2 FQGTGA come from the germline V gene. V dropped 5 bases and J dropped 1; count of bases not matched to a gene: 8. The CDR3 reads CASSRLAGAVLNTGELFF. The CDR3 region has the DNA TGTGCCAGCAGCCGACTAGCGGGAGCGGTCCTGAACACCGGGGAGCTGTTTTTT.

The CDR3 is CASSLSRDQETQYF. The CDR3 nucleotides read TGTGCCAGCAGCTTAAGTCGGGACCAAGAGACCCAGTACTTC. The rearrangement joins TRBV7-3 to TRBJ2-5; no definite D call. Trimming took 1 base from V and 0 from J, leaving 6 bases between them. CDR1 is SGHTA and CDR2 is FQGTGA in the germline V gene. The CDR3 runs 14 residues.

This chain uses TRBV11-1 with TRBJ2-1; weak D call: TRBD2 (6 bases). The germline V gene has CDR1 SGHAT and CDR2 FQDESV (reference sequence). Trimming removed 3 bases from V and 3 bases from J, with 9 bases in between. The CDR3 totals 14 residues. CDR3 coding DNA: TGTGCCAGCAGCTTCCCGGGAGACTACAATGAGCAGTTCTTC. Its protein product is CASSFPGDYNEQFF.